This is a list of T cell receptor beta chains from one sample in a study of post-analysis software for immune sequencing data. TCRdb called the PCR reads again in MiXCR, with one record for every CDR3 protein. The sample holds about 770,000 distinct CDR3 sequences, around 45% seen once. Specimen: blood. The receptors shown here come from a girl aged 10-17 years with multiple sclerosis. Each CDR3 is given with its conserved first and last residue. Each record gives: V gene, D gene, clone size, J gene, CDR3 protein, CDR3 DNA. The D gene is left open where the match is weak. Some rows mark clone size as missing; the rest say once, few, many or name a class of expanded clone.

TRBV12-3/TRBV12-4,.,.,TRBJ1-6,CASSLTGRALHF,TGTGCCAGCAGTTTAACAGGACGGGCCCTCCACTTT
TRBV29-1,.,few,TRBJ1-2,CSVNTGNYGYTF,TGCAGCGTAAACACAGGGAACTATGGCTACACCTTC
TRBV15,.,.,TRBJ2-4,CATSRSGGGDIQYF,TGTGCCACCAGCAGGAGCGGAGGAGGGGACATTCAGTACTTC
TRBV20-1,.,.,TRBJ1-4,CSAPPLAQGRGGTNEKRFF,TGCAGTGCTCCCCCCTTAGCCCAGGGGCGCGGGGGAACTAATGAAAAACGGTTTTTT
TRBV5-1,TRBD1,.,TRBJ2-1,CASSLDPGGNEQFF,TGCGCCAGCAGCTTGGATCCAGGGGGCAATGAGCAGTTCTTC
TRBV2,.,few,TRBJ2-6,CASSGEASWGANVLTF,TGTGCCAGCAGTGGAGAAGCCTCGTGGGGGGCCAACGTCCTGACTTTC
TRBV7-9,TRBD2,.,TRBJ2-7,CASSRSGSFDYYEQYF,TGTGCCAGCAGCCGTAGCGGGAGCTTCGACTACTACGAGCAGTACTTC
TRBV20-1,TRBD1,many,TRBJ1-2,CSARDRFYGYTF,TGCAGTGCCCGGGACAGGTTCTATGGCTACACCTTC
TRBV28,.,.,TRBJ2-7,CASTIGTRYEQYF,TGTGCCAGCACGATAGGGACTCGCTACGAGCAGTACTTC
TRBV12-3/TRBV12-4,TRBD1,.,TRBJ1-2,CASSQSRDRGLAGYTF,TGTGCCAGCAGTCAGTCCAGGGACAGGGGGCTGGCTGGCTACACCTTC
TRBV12-3/TRBV12-4,TRBD1,.,TRBJ2-5,CASSQDRGYQETQYF,TGTGCCAGCAGTCAGGACAGGGGGTACCAAGAGACCCAGTACTTC
TRBV12-3/TRBV12-4,TRBD2,.,TRBJ2-1,CASSLALLAGGPYNEQFF,TGTGCCAGCAGTTTAGCGCTACTAGCGGGAGGTCCCTACAATGAGCAGTTCTTC
TRBV9,TRBD2,.,TRBJ2-1,CASSESQEAGEQFF,TGTGCCAGCAGCGAGAGTCAGGAAGCGGGAGAGCAGTTCTTC
TRBV12-3/TRBV12-4,.,.,TRBJ1-5,CASSSSMGQPQHF,TGTGCCAGCAGTTCTTCCATGGGTCAGCCCCAGCATTTT
TRBV7-2,.,few,TRBJ2-3,CASSPRGAQYF,TGTGCCAGCAGCCCTAGGGGGGCGCAGTATTTT
TRBV6-5,TRBD2,many,TRBJ2-3,CASSYELAGRPQQYF,TGTGCCAGCAGTTACGAACTAGCGGGACGACCCCAGCAGTATTTT
TRBV29-1,.,few,TRBJ2-7,CSVVDFHGGHEQYF,TGCAGCGTTGTGGACTTCCACGGGGGCCACGAGCAGTACTTC
TRBV7-2,.,.,TRBJ2-7,CASSSQGGSSYEQYF,TGTGCCAGCAGCTCCCAAGGAGGTAGCTCCTACGAGCAGTACTTC
TRBV7-3,.,few,TRBJ2-1,CASSFDYPYNEQFF,TGTGCCAGCAGCTTCGACTACCCCTACAATGAGCAGTTCTTC
TRBV6-5,.,few,TRBJ2-3,CASSSPGAGTQYF,TGTGCCAGCAGTTCCCCGGGAGCCGGAACGCAGTATTTT
TRBV12-3/TRBV12-4,TRBD2,.,TRBJ2-5,CASSFPETTGLAGVLEVPETQYF,TGTGCCAGCAGTTTTCCAGAGACCACCGGACTAGCGGGAGTCCTTGAGGTCCCCGAGACCCAGTACTTC
TRBV10-2,TRBD1,.,TRBJ2-2,CASKGTGLIPGELFF,TGCGCCAGCAAAGGGACAGGGTTGATTCCCGGGGAGCTGTTTTTT
TRBV7-9,.,few,TRBJ1-2,CASSLAVGGVDYGYTF,TGTGCCAGCAGCTTAGCGGTGGGGGGCGTCGACTATGGCTACACCTTC
TRBV7-7,TRBD2,.,TRBJ2-3,CASSLWPSGTDTQYF,TGTGCTAGCAGCTTATGGCCTAGCGGAACAGATACGCAGTATTTT
TRBV12-3/TRBV12-4,.,few,TRBJ2-6,CASSYQGNGANVLTF,TGTGCCAGCAGTTACCAGGGGAATGGGGCCAACGTCCTGACTTTC